This is a list of T cell receptor beta chains from one sample in a study of T cells in Graves' hyperthyroidism and ophthalmopathy. TCRdb reprocessed the multiplex PCR reads via MiXCR and lists one record per CDR3 protein. The profile shows about 720,000 distinct CDR3 sequences, about 15% of them singletons. The sample taken for sequencing was blood. The receptors derive from a man younger than 35 with Graves' hyperthyroidism. The CDR3 runs from the conserved cysteine through the conserved F or W. D genes are given only for firm matches. Size tells how often a clone was seen (once, few, many) or the class of an expanded clone, and some rows leave it out.

J | V | D | size | DNA | CDR3
TRBJ1-4 | TRBV20-1 | - | - | TGCAGTGCTAAAGATAGGCAGATTAATGAAAAACTGTTTTTT | CSAKDRQINEKLFF
TRBJ2-7 | TRBV18 | - | many | TGTGCCAGCTCACTACCAACTGTTTCCTACGAGCAGTACTTC | CASSLPTVSYEQYF
TRBJ2-2 | TRBV9 | TRBD2 | few | TGTGCCAGCAGCGTAGCTAGCGGGACCACCGGGGAGCTGTTTTTT | CASSVASGTTGELFF
TRBJ1-1 | TRBV20-1 | TRBD1 | few | TGCAGTGCTAGAGATACAGGGGCCTCGAACACTGAAGCTTTCTTT | CSARDTGASNTEAFF
TRBJ1-5 | TRBV24-1 | TRBD1 | many | TGTGCCACCAGTGACACCGACAGGGAGAATCAGCCCCAGCATTTT | CATSDTDRENQPQHF
TRBJ2-1 | TRBV6-1 | - | many | TGTGCCAGCAGTTCTAGGCTTTATGGGGGCAATGAGCAGTTCTTC | CASSSRLYGGNEQFF
TRBJ2-1 | TRBV29-1 | TRBD2 | many | TGCAGCGGGGCTAGCGGGAGGGCCAGAGATGAGCAGTTCTTC | CSGASGRARDEQFF
TRBJ1-1 | TRBV30 | TRBD1 | - | TGTGCCTGGGACGACAGGGGCTGGACTGAAGCTTTCTTT | CAWDDRGWTEAFF
TRBJ2-4 | TRBV28 | - | many | TGTGCCAGCAGTTTATACGAGGGGCAAGCCAAAAACATTCAGTACTTC | CASSLYEGQAKNIQYF
TRBJ1-6 | TRBV20-1 | - | - | TGCAGTGCTAGGACAGCATATAATTCACCCCTCCACTTT | CSARTAYNSPLHF
TRBJ2-1 | TRBV20-1 | TRBD2 | - | TGCAGTGCTAGAGACCCACTTCGGGGGGGGAGGCACTCCTACAATGAGCAGTTCTTC | CSARDPLRGGRHSYNEQFF